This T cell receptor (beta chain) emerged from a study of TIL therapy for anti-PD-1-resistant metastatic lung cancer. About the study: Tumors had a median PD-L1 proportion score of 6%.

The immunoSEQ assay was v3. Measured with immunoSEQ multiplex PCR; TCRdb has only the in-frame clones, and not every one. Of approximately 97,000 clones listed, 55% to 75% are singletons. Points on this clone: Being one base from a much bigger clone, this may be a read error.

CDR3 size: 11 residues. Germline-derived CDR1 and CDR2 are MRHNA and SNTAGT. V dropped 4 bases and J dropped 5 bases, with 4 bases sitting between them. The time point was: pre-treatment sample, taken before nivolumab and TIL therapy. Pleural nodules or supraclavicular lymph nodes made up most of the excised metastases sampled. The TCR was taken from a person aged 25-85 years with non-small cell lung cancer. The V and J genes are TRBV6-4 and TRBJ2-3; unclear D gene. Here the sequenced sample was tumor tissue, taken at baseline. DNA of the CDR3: TGTGCCAGCAGTGTTGGAGATACGCAGTATTTT. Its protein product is CASSVGDTQYF.